The 9 T cell receptor beta chains reported below all come from one sample, sequenced in a study of blood T cell repertoires in COVID-19. Assay: immunoSEQ multiplex PCR; the TCRdb copy retains only in-frame clones and omits some. The data hold 250,000 to 300,000 clones, with about 80% observed a single time. Material: peripheral blood. The origin of the receptors is a woman aged 80 or older with acute or convalescent COVID-19.

This clone appeared many times. V gene TRBV11-2 combines with J gene TRBJ1-2, with a possible D match to TRBD1 (5 bases). The CDR3 totals 13 residues. V was clipped by 2 bases and J by 8 bases, with 12 bases between them. Germline lookup yields CDR1 SGHAT and CDR2 FQNNGV. The CDR3 region is CASSLSGLGGYTF. CDR3 DNA: TGTGCCAGCAGCTTATCAGGGTTAGGCGGCTACACCTTC.

The chain couples TRBV18 to TRBJ1-2, with D possibly TRBD1 on 6 matching bases. Germline lookup yields CDR1 KGHSH and CDR2 LQKENI. The length of the CDR3 is 15 residues. V was cut by 4 bases and J by 2 bases, with 14 bases left in between. The CDR3 bases are TGTGCCAGCTCACTACAGGGAGCGGAGAACTATGGCTACACCTTC. This translates into CASSLQGAENYGYTF.

CDR3: CATSRGGIQVNTEAFF. CDR3 in DNA: TGTGCCACCAGCAGAGGTGGCATTCAGGTGAACACTGAAGCTTTCTTT. The chain carries TRBV15 and TRBJ1-1; no firm D call. V gave up 1 base and J gave up 0 bases, with 12 bases separating them. Germline CDR1 LNHNV, CDR2 YYDKDF (reference sequence). This CDR3 has 16 residues.

The rearrangement joins TRBV12-3 or TRBV12-4 to TRBJ1-2, with D maybe TRBD1 (6 bases). The CDR3 consists of 13 residues. Trimming cost V 5 bases and J 6 bases, with 13 bases left between them. The CDR3 nucleotides are TGTGCCAGCAGTCAACAGGGTGGCAATGGCTACACCTTC. It translates to CASSQQGGNGYTF.

The chain couples TRBV5-1 to TRBJ2-3, with 7 nucleotides matching TRBD1. Germline CDR1 reads SGHRS; CDR2 reads YFSETQ. This CDR3 is built from 15 residues. J gave up 1 base and V 1 base, and 3 bases lay outside the gene matches. The CDR3 sequence is CASSLPTGGTDTQYF. In nucleotides, the CDR3 is TGCGCCAGCAGCTTGCCTACAGGGGGCACAGATACGCAGTATTTT. Full variable domain (missing parts from reference TRBV5-1 and TRBJ2-3): KAGVTQTPRYLIKTRGQQVTLSCSPISGHRSVSWYQQTPGQGLQFLFEYFSETQRNKGNFPGRFSGRQFSNSRSEMNVSTLELGDSALYLCASSLPTGGTDTQYFGPGTRLTVL.

This clone was seen a few times. The chain joins TRBV9 to TRBJ2-3; D perhaps matches TRBD2 (6 bases). Germline values: CDR1 SGDLS, CDR2 YYNGEE. The CDR3 has 17 residues. Trimming removed 4 bases at V and 8 bases at J, with 26 bases between. The CDR3 region has the DNA TGTGCCAGCAGCCCAGCTTTGTTAGCGGAGGGGTTAGGTACGCAGTATTTT. This translates into CASSPALLAEGLGTQYF.

This sequence joins TRBV3-1 (or the pseudogene TRBV3-2) and TRBJ1-2; TRBD1 agrees at 9 bases. Germline V lookup: CDR1 LGHDT, CDR2 YNNKEL (reference sequence). The V gene end was trimmed by 4 bases and the J gene end by 8 bases; junction bases not matched to a gene: 5. CDR3 length equals 13 residues. CDR3 in amino acids: CASSRQGGIGYTF. The CDR3, as DNA: TGTGCCAGCAGCCGACAGGGGGGTATCGGCTACACCTTC.

The chain links TRBV7-2 to TRBJ2-2; D possibly corresponds to TRBD2 (5 bases). The V gene lost 3 bases and the J gene lost 0 bases, with 5 bases spanning the gap. The CDR3 extends over 14 amino acids. The germline V gene has CDR1 SGHTA and CDR2 FQGNSA. This chain's CDR3 is CASSLEANTGELFF. The CDR3, as DNA: TGTGCCAGCAGCTTGGAGGCGAACACCGGGGAGCTGTTTTTT.

The rearrangement links TRBV7-2 to TRBJ1-2, with TRBD1 as a possible D gene (6 bases). Looked up from germline, CDR1 is SGHTA and CDR2 is FQGNSA. The V gene lost 1 base and the J gene lost 6 bases, with 12 bases spanning the gap. This CDR3 has 14 amino acids. CDR3 loop: CASSLDFGQNGYTF. Written as DNA, the CDR3 is TGTGCCAGCAGCTTAGATTTTGGACAGAATGGCTACACCTTC.